The present T cell receptor (beta chain) was sequenced within a study of T-cell memory formation after mild COVID-19. Study in general: TCR clusters mostly belonged to single donors.

Each CDR3 protein gets one entry after TCRdb re-called the 5' RACE reads with MiXCR. Of under 350,000 distinct CDR3 sequences in the sample, under 20% are singletons; the top ten hold 20% to 25%. Trimming pared 4 bases from V and 0 bases from J, leaving 9 bases between. The CDR3 is 15 amino acids. Germline V CDR1 and CDR2: MNHEY, SVGAGI. Sequenced input: PBMCs or a T cell subset sorted from them (not recorded which). The sequence was collected from a young man who had mild COVID-19 (a few samples of this study predate the infection). Cell type and time point are not known. This sequence joins TRBV6-5 and TRBJ2-2; D might be TRBD2 (5 bases). For the CDR3, the DNA is TGTGCCAGCAGTTCCTGGACTCCGAACACCGGGGAGCTGTTTTTT. Its translation: CASSSWTPNTGELFF.